This TCR beta chain was recorded in a study of human T cells and chemical hapten exposure. Study-level background: 2% DPC was applied to about 2 cm by about 2 cm of upper inner arm skin for sensitization.

Stated time point: patch test 2, 6 weeks after DPC sensitization. Noted treatment: therapeutic diphenylcyclopropenone sensitization with weekly scalp DPC. What the library attached to individual cDNA molecules were unique molecular identifiers. Via MiXCR, TCRdb re-called the RACE reads, giving one row per CDR3 protein. The table includes about 80,000 distinct CDR3 sequences, roughly 12% detected once. The CDR3 has 13 amino acids. Germline lookup yields CDR1 SSHAT and CDR2 FNYEAQ (reference sequence). The germline V and J ends were trimmed by 5 bases and 7 bases, with 14 bases remaining between them. The sequenced sample was whole blood, obtained in connection with sensitization to the hapten diphenylcyclopropenone (DPC). This sequence joins TRBV7-7 and TRBJ2-5; no definite D call. The source is a man aged 18 to 29 with alopecia areata. Some clones in this sample may be carry-over from other donors' samples. As DNA, the CDR3 is TGTGCCAGCAGCGCCGACGAACCCGGGACCCAGTACTTC. Residues: CASSADEPGTQYF.